This T cell receptor beta chain was recorded in a study of T cell changes during pregnancy in multiple sclerosis. Sequencing used immunoSEQ multiplex PCR; TCRdb keeps in-frame clones, though not all of them. The sample contains tens of thousands of clones, less than 90% of which appear only once. V was clipped by 0 bases and J by 2 bases, with 9 bases between them. Germline values: CDR1 SGHRS, CDR2 YFSETQ. This CDR3 region has 14 residues. The sequence was obtained from a female donor with multiple sclerosis, enrolled in a pregnancy study. Here the sequenced sample was peripheral blood, taken before pregnancy. This chain connects TRBV5-1 to TRBJ2-7; a possible D gene is TRBD2 (6 bases). The CDR3, as DNA: TGCGCCAGCAGCTTGGCGGGGGAAGCCTACGAGCAGTACTTC. Protein product: CASSLAGEAYEQYF.